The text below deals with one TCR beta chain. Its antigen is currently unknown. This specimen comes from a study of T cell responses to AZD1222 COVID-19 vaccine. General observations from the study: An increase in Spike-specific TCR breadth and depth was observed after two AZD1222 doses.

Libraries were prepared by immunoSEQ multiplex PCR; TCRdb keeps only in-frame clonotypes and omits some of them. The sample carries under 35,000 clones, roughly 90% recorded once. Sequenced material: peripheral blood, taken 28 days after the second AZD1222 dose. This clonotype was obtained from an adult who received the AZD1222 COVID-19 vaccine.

CDR3 nucleotides: TGTGCCAGCAGCAATCAGGGGGCTAGCTATGGCTACACCTTC. Translation: CASSNQGASYGYTF. The chain combines TRBV5-4 with TRBJ1-2, with 8 bases aligning to TRBD1. The CDR3 sequence is 14 residues long. Per germline, CDR1 SGHNT and CDR2 YYREEE (reference sequence). Unmatched junction bases numbered 6, after V lost 4 bases and J lost 4 bases.